This T cell receptor (beta chain) originates from a study of regulatory T cells in long-lasting Graves disease. Study results and limitations: Exclusively peripheral blood, rather than thyroid tissue, was studied.

This clonotype was seen at least ten times. Its target is unknown. Assembly of TCR beta libraries relied on iRepertoire HTBI primers together with Arm-PCR of CDR3 regions. In the source study's methods: Identified segments across samples numbered approximately 60 TRBV and roughly 15 TRBJ. Each CDR3 protein gets one entry after TCRdb re-called the multiplex PCR reads with MiXCR. These V and J calls derive from TCRdb rather than the authors' analysis. The sample lists about 240,000 distinct CDR3 sequences, around 20% occurring once. From germline, CDR1 is SGHRS and CDR2 YFSETQ. The CDR3 sequence is 15 residues long. V shed 3 bases and J 2 bases; nucleotides not matched to a gene: 4. Time point given: newly diagnosed GD, antithyroid drugs for less than 3 months. The TCR library used RNA extracted from PBMCs. The collection involved drawing approximately 9 milliliters of peripheral blood into EDTA tubes.

The chain couples TRBV5-1 to TRBJ2-1, with TRBD1 matching over 8 bases. The source is a female donor with Graves disease. This specimen was peripheral blood mononuclear cells (PBMCs), taken at new diagnosis, from a patient treated with antithyroid drugs. CDR3: CASSYGQGAYNEQFF. The CDR3, as DNA: TGCGCCAGCAGCTACGGACAGGGCGCCTACAATGAGCAGTTCTTC.